The source of this T cell receptor (beta chain) is a study of spatial heterogeneity in lung cancer (dated by TCRdb to about 2019). A note on the overall study: Beta-chain transcripts were consistently detected in greater numbers than alpha-chain transcripts, which likely reflects a higher abundance of beta-chain transcripts. TCR transcript counts in tumor regions correlated strongly with a T cell transcriptional module score from matched bulk RNA-seq. In the raw uncorrected reads, each unique combination of TCR and UMI appeared more than ten times on average. In non-small cell lung cancer, the study quantitatively compared TCR alpha and beta repertoires across several tumor regions, matched nontumor lung, and blood. TCR repertoire features were related to nonsynonymous mutation counts determined by whole-exome sequencing of tumor tissue. Both alpha and beta chains were TCR-sequenced in hundreds of tumor regions, under 85 matched nontumor lung samples and approximately 50 PBMC samples obtained at surgery.

This clonotype appeared many times. Its specific antigen is unknown. Base qualities are not at hand, and no much larger clone is one base apart. The library was produced with 5' RACE. The sequencer listed for this sample is NextSeq 500. The TCR library protocol attached a unique molecular identifier to each TCR cDNA molecule to allow correction of PCR and sequencing errors. The authors processed their data as follows. TCR identification, UMI-based error correction and CDR3 extraction were performed with Decombinator tools. TCRs above a frequency of 2 per 1,000, corresponding to the top 1% of the tumor frequency distribution, were defined as expanded. Expanded tumor TCRs were classed as regional if statistically deemed absent (corrected P<0.05) from at least one tumor region, otherwise ubiquitous. Renyi diversity was calculated using the R vegan package after each repertoire was subsampled 100 times to 5,000 TCRs. CDR3 similarity networks were built from amino acid triplet string-kernel similarity, connecting CDR3s with pairwise similarity above 0.82. TCRdb cleaned the public reads at Q25 with fastp, built clones with MiXCR and kept in-frame beta chains. Every CDR3 protein is listed once, alongside the most common genes and DNA of its rows. The V and J calls were determined by TCRdb, not by the authors. This sample gives roughly 20,000 distinct CDR3 sequences in total; more than 2.5% of them show up just once. In total, the top ten clones hold 7.7% of the sample.

Between the V and J ends, shortened by 6 bases and 4 bases respectively, the junction contains 13 bases. The CDR3 runs 14 amino acids, cysteine and phenylalanine included. The kept DNA is CDR3 alone, 42 bases in frame from the first base. Taken with the paper, the label for time point translates to: sample taken at primary tumor resection. Samples were obtained from about 75 patients with early-stage, untreated non-small cell lung cancer from the lung TRACERx cohort. Without any cell sorting, TCR sequencing was performed on whole RNA extracted either from tumor and nontumor lung tissue or from cryopreserved PBMC samples. Patients were selected for TCR sequencing only if sufficient RNA was available from at least two tumor regions. Tumor and adjacent nontumor lung specimens were reviewed by a lung pathologist before selection. General study outcomes and caveats: TCR-seq was estimated to cover only approximately 6.4% of tumor T cells for alpha chains and around 12% for beta chains. The number of expanded intratumoral alpha and beta TCRs correlated with the tumor nonsynonymous mutation count. Confirming at a functional level the hypothesis that regional TCRs recognize regional mutations was considered to require additional single-cell paired TCR alpha and beta sequencing. The count of ubiquitous expanded TCRs correlated with the count of ubiquitous nonsynonymous mutations, and the count of regional expanded TCRs correlated with the count of regional nonsynonymous mutations.

The V gene is TRBV12-3 or TRBV12-4 and the J gene is TRBJ1-3; perhaps TRBD1 is the D gene, with 6 bases matching. This receptor was identified in a male donor with early-stage non-small cell lung cancer. Here the sequenced sample was lung tumor tissue, taken at surgery. The CDR3 has the sequence CASSPGGRGNTIYF. Here is the DNA: TGTGCCAGCAGCCCCGGGGGGCGCGGAAACACCATATATTTT.